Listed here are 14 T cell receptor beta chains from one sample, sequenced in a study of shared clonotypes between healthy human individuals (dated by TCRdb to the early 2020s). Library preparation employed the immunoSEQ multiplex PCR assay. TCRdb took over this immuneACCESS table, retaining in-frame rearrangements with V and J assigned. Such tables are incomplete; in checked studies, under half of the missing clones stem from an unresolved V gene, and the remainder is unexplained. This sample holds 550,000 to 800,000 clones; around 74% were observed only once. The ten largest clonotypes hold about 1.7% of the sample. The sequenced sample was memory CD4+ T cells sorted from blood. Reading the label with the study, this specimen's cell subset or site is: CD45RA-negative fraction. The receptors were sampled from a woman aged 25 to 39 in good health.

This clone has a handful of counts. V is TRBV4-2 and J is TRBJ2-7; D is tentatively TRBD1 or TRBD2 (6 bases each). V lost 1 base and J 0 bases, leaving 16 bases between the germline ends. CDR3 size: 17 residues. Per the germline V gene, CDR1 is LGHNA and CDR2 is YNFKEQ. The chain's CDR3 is CASSQVSGGGGSYEQYF. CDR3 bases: TGTGCCAGCAGCCAAGTTAGCGGAGGAGGGGGCTCCTACGAGCAGTACTTC.

For the CDR3, the DNA is TGTGCCAGCTCACCCCTAGAAGGCTCGAACACTGAAGCTTTCTTT. It specifies CASSPLEGSNTEAFF. The V call is TRBV18, the J call TRBJ1-1; D gene unclear. There are 15 residues in the CDR3. Germline assignment: CDR1 KGHSH and CDR2 LQKENI. V gave up 3 bases and J gave up 1 base, with 12 bases separating them.

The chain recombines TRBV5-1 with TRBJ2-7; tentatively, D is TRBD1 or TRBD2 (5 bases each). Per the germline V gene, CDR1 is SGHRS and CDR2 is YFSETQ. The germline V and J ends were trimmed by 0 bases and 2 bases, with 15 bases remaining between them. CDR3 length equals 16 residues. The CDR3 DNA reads TGCGCCAGCAGCTTGGCCGACGGGGCTGGAACCTACGAGCAGTACTTC. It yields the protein CASSLADGAGTYEQYF. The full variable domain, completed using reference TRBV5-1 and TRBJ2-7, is KAGVTQTPRYLIKTRGQQVTLSCSPISGHRSVSWYQQTPGQGLQFLFEYFSETQRNKGNFPGRFSGRQFSNSRSEMNVSTLELGDSALYLCASSLADGAGTYEQYFGPGTRLTVT.

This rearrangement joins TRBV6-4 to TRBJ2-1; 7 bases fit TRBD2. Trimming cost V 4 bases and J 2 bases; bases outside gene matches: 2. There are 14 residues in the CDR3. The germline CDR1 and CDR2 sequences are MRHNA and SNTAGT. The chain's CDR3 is CASSAGLAYNEQFF. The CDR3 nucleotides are TGTGCCAGCAGTGCAGGACTAGCCTACAATGAGCAGTTCTTC.

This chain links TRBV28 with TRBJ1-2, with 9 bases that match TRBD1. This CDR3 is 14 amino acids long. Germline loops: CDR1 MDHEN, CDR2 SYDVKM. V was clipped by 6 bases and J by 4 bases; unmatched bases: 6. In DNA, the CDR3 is TGTGCCAGCAGCCGTCTGGGACAGGGCTATGGCTACACCTTC. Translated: CASSRLGQGYGYTF.

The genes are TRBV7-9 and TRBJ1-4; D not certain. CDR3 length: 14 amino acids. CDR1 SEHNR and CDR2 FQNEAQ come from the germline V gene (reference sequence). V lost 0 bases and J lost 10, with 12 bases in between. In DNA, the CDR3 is TGTGCCAGCAGCTTAGCAAGCTCTTCGGGAAAACTGTTTTTT. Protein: CASSLASSSGKLFF.

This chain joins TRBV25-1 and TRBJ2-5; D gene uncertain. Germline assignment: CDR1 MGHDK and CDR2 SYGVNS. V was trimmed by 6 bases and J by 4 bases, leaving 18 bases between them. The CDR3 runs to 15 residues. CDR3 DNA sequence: TGTGCCAGCAGCAGGTCGTCGTGGGATGGAGAGACCCAGTACTTC. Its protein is CASSRSSWDGETQYF.

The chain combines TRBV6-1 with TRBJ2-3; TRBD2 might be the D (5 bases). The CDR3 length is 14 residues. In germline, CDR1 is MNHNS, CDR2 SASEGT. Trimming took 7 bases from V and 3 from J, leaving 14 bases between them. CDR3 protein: CASMPPWRTDTQYF. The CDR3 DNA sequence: TGTGCCAGCATGCCGCCCTGGAGGACAGATACGCAGTATTTT.

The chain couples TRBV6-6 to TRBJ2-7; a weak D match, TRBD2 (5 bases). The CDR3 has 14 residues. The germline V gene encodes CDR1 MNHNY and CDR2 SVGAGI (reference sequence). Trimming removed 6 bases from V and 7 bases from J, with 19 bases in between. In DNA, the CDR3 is TGTGCCAGCAGCTCCCGTAGTAGCTCGGGGGAGCAGTACTTC. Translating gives CASSSRSSSGEQYF.

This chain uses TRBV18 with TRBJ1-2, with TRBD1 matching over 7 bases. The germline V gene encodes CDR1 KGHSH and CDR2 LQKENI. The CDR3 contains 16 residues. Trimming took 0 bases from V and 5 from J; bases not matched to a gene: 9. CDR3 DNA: TGTGCCAGCTCACCACCCAACAGGGGAGCGGGGTATGGCTACACCTTC. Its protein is CASSPPNRGAGYGYTF.

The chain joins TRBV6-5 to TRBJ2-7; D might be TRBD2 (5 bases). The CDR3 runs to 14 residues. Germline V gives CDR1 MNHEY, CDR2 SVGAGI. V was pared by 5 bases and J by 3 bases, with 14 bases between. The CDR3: CASSTRLFDYEQYF. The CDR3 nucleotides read TGTGCCAGCAGTACTAGACTATTCGACTACGAGCAGTACTTC.

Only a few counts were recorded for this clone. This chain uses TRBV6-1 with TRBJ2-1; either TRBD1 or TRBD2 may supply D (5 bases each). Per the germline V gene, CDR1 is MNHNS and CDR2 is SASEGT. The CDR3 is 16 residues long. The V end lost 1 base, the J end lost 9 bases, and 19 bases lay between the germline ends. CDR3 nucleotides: TGTGCCAGCAGTGAAGTCCTTTTTGGGGGTGAGGTTGAGCAGTTCTTC. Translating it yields CASSEVLFGGEVEQFF.

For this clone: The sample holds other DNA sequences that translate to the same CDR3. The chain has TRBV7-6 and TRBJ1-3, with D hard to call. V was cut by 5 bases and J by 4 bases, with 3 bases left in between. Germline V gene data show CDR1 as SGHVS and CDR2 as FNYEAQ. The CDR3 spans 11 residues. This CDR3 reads CASSPGNTIYF. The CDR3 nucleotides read TGTGCCAGCAGCCCAGGAAACACCATATATTTT.

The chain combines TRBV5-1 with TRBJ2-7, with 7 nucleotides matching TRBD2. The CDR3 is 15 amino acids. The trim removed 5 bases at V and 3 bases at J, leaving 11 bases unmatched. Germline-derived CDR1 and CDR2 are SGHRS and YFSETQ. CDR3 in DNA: TGCGCCAGCAGTTCCTCCGGGACGGGGGGCTACGAGCAGTACTTC. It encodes CASSSSGTGGYEQYF.